The 17 T cell receptor beta chains below were found in one sample sequenced in a study of T cell responses to AZD1222 COVID-19 vaccine (dated by TCRdb to the early 2020s). Libraries were built with the immunoSEQ multiplex PCR assay. This is the immuneACCESS table as TCRdb keeps it, with only in-frame sequences that have V and J called. A part of the clones is gone; compared with another copy, unresolved V genes explain less than half, and the rest is unexplained. In this sample the table shows about 130,000 clones, about 88% of which occur a single time. The ten largest clones capture approximately 8.8% of the sample. The intended sense of this specimen's time point label: about 28 days (+/-7) after the second vaccine dose. This specimen was peripheral blood, taken 28 days after the second AZD1222 dose. Receptor source: an adult who received the AZD1222 COVID-19 vaccine.

The genes are TRBV4-1 and TRBJ2-2; D is possibly TRBD2 (6 bases). Looked up from germline, CDR1 is MGHRA and CDR2 is YSYEKL. This CDR3 region has 15 residues. V lost 2 bases, J lost 1 base, and 8 bases lay in between. Here the CDR3 reads CASSQFGGNTGELFF. The CDR3 DNA sequence: TGCGCCAGCAGCCAATTCGGGGGGAACACCGGGGAGCTGTTTTTT.

This chain connects TRBV10-2 to TRBJ2-1; a weak D match, TRBD2 (6 bases). The CDR3 has 16 amino acids. Germline CDR1 is WSHSY and CDR2 is SAAADI. V lost 2 bases and J 9 bases, leaving 20 bases between the germline ends. The CDR3 bases are TGCGCCAGCAGTGAGCCGGGGACTGGTAAAATAGGTGAGCAGTTCTTC. Its translation: CASSEPGTGKIGEQFF.

The V call is TRBV29-1, the J call TRBJ2-5, with a possible D match to TRBD2 (7 bases). With 6 bases removed from V and 5 bases from J, the gap between germline ends came to 22 bases. Germline values: CDR1 SQVTM, CDR2 ANQGSEA. The CDR3 loop spans 15 amino acids. The CDR3: CSVSRGGGPGETQYF. CDR3 nucleotides: TGCAGCGTCTCTCGAGGGGGAGGGCCTGGGGAGACCCAGTACTTC. Based on the CDR3 plus reference TRBV29-1 and TRBJ2-5, the full variable domain is SAVISQKPSRDICQRGTSLTIQCQVDSQVTMMFWYRQQPGQSLTLIATANQGSEATYESGFVIDKFPISRPNLTFSTLTVSNMSPEDSSIYLCSVSRGGGPGETQYFGPGTRLLVL.

The chain couples TRBV5-1 to TRBJ1-1; a weak D match, TRBD1 (5 bases). Germline V gives CDR1 SGHRS, CDR2 YFSETQ. The CDR3 has 15 amino acids. Trimming took 4 bases from V and 4 from J, leaving 17 bases between them. The CDR3 region is CASSTRDLGGTEAFF. The CDR3 coding sequence is TGCGCCAGCAGCACCCGGGATTTGGGGGGCACTGAAGCTTTCTTT.

The V and J genes are TRBV23-1 and TRBJ1-1, with TRBD1 as a possible D gene (6 bases). TRBV23-1 qualifies as an ORF whose function is uncertain. The CDR3 totals 16 residues. Deletions cut 4 bases from V and 3 bases from J, with 18 bases between. Here the CDR3 reads CASSLPPPGADTEAFF. The CDR3 nucleotides read TGCGCCAGCAGTCTCCCCCCCCCAGGGGCGGACACTGAAGCTTTCTTT.

The chain has TRBV5-5 and TRBJ1-2; no clear D. Germline V gene sequence: CDR1 SGHKS, CDR2 YYEKEE (reference sequence). V lost 3 bases and J lost 0, with 15 bases in between. The CDR3 covers 16 residues. CDR3 sequence reads: CASSSYPPSANYGYTF. The CDR3 region has the DNA TGTGCCAGCAGCTCCTACCCCCCGTCCGCTAACTATGGCTACACCTTC.

This sequence joins TRBV10-3 and TRBJ1-6; no definite D call. The CDR3 length is 13 residues. Trimming took 0 bases from V and 14 from J, leaving 11 bases between them. Germline assignment: CDR1 ENHRY and CDR2 SYGVKD. CDR3 bases: TGTGCCATCAGTGAGTCTGGGAAGCGAACCCTCCACTTT. It yields the protein CAISESGKRTLHF.

This clone has just one count. The V and J genes are TRBV2 and TRBJ1-2; no reliable D call. V lost 2 bases and J lost 7, with 14 bases in between. CDR1 is SNHLY and CDR2 is FYNNEI in the germline V gene. The CDR3 is 14 residues long. The DNA of the CDR3 is TGTGCCAGCAGTGAAAATGGGGTTGGAGGTGGCTACACCTTC. Translating gives CASSENGVGGGYTF.

This clone occurred once. The chain recombines TRBV30 with TRBJ1-6, with D uncertain. CDR3 length equals 13 residues. Germline CDR1 and CDR2: GTSNPN and SVGIG (reference sequence). V was clipped by 2 bases and J by 5 bases, with 7 bases between them. CDR3 nucleotide sequence: TGTGCCTGGAGTCGAATGAATAATTCACCCCTCCACTTT. Amino acid sequence: CAWSRMNNSPLHF.

The V and J genes are TRBV6-5 and TRBJ1-2; the D gene is possibly TRBD1 (5 bases). V gave up 4 bases and J gave up 14 bases, with 20 bases separating them. The CDR3 extends over 13 amino acids. CDR1 and CDR2 (germline): MNHEY, SVGAGI. This CDR3 reads CASSSPGAQVETF. CDR3 nucleotide sequence: TGTGCCAGCAGTTCGCCCGGGGCTCAGGTAGAAACCTTC.

The chain combines TRBV6-5 with TRBJ1-1; perhaps TRBD1 as D (6 bases). CDR3 length: 15 amino acids. The V gene's germline CDR1 is MNHEY and CDR2 SVGAGI. Trimming removed 4 bases from V and 6 bases from J, with 18 bases in between. The CDR3 protein is CASSWPGQGKSEAFF. As DNA, the CDR3 is TGTGCCAGCAGTTGGCCGGGGCAGGGGAAGTCTGAAGCTTTCTTT.

CDR3 residues: CAISDGGTQGPPGNTIYF. In DNA form, the CDR3 reads TGTGCCATCAGTGACGGTGGGACACAGGGGCCTCCTGGAAACACCATATATTTT. The chain has TRBV10-3 and TRBJ1-3; 7 bases match TRBD1. Germline CDR1 ENHRY, CDR2 SYGVKD. V was pared by 3 bases and J by 2 bases, with 13 bases of the junction left unmatched. The CDR3 runs 18 residues.

The chain couples TRBV4-2 to TRBJ1-1; the match to TRBD1 covers 7 bases. The germline V gene encodes CDR1 LGHNA and CDR2 YNFKEQ. With 1 base clipped from V and 4 bases from J, the junction kept 3 bases outside the gene matches. This CDR3 has 14 residues. The CDR3 nucleotides are TGTGCCAGCAGCCAAGGGGACAGACTCACTGAAGCTTTCTTT. This codes for CASSQGDRLTEAFF.

The V and J genes are TRBV5-4 and TRBJ2-3; weak D call: TRBD1 (6 bases). From germline, CDR1 is SGHNT and CDR2 YYREEE (reference sequence). This CDR3 contains 15 residues. Trimming removed 3 bases at V and 0 bases at J, with 11 bases between. The chain's CDR3 is CASSSRTASTDTQYF. DNA of the CDR3: TGTGCCAGCAGCTCCAGGACAGCTAGCACAGATACGCAGTATTTT.

This chain connects TRBV10-2 to TRBJ1-5, with D tentatively TRBD1 (5 bases). The CDR3 runs to 15 residues. Trimming took off 0 bases at V and 6 bases at J, with 12 bases between the two ends. CDR1 is WSHSY and CDR2 is SAAADI in the germline V gene. CDR3 in amino acids: CASSESGRVGQPQHF. The CDR3 DNA follows: TGCGCCAGCAGTGAGTCGGGCAGGGTGGGTCAGCCCCAGCATTTT.

The V and J genes are TRBV6-5 and TRBJ2-3, with 8 bases lining up with TRBD1. The CDR3 sequence is 14 residues long. The germline CDR1 and CDR2 sequences are MNHEY and SVGAGI. J lost 0 bases, V lost 6 bases, and 2 bases had no gene match. DNA for the CDR3: TGTGCCAGCAGGACAGGGGCGAGCACAGATACGCAGTATTTT. This encodes CASRTGASTDTQYF.

The CDR3 is CASSIEGRGGQPQHF. The CDR3 nucleotides are TGTGCCAGTAGTATAGAGGGCAGGGGCGGTCAGCCCCAGCATTTT. The J gene is TRBJ1-5, the V gene TRBV19, with a weak D call TRBD1 (6 bases). The CDR3 has 15 residues. Germline loops: CDR1 LNHDA, CDR2 SQIVND (reference sequence). V was pared by 0 bases and J by 6 bases, with 12 bases between.